A selection of T cell receptor beta chains follows, all from one sample in a study of blood T cell repertoires in COVID-19. Some clones are missing from TCRdb's copy, which holds only in-frame ones; the method was immunoSEQ multiplex PCR. In the table there are 400,000 to 500,000 clones, roughly 90% of which are singletons. Input material: peripheral blood. The receptors derive from a woman aged 25 to 39 with active or convalescent COVID-19. Both conserved end residues are part of each CDR3. A D gene is named only where the DNA matches it firmly. Some rows mark clone size as missing; the rest say once, few, many or name a class of expanded clone.

D	V	size	J	DNA	CDR3
-	TRBV4-1	once	TRBJ2-4	TGCGCCAGCAGCCAAGTTTGGATCGACTCAGCCAAAAACATTCAGTACTTC	CASSQVWIDSAKNIQYF
TRBD1	TRBV7-8	-	TRBJ2-3	TGTGCCAGCAGCCCTTGGGACAGGGGGCTACCAGATACGCAGTATTTT	CASSPWDRGLPDTQYF
-	TRBV28	-	TRBJ2-7	TGTGCCAGCAGTTCCTGGGGGGACAGTTTCTACGAGCAGTACTTC	CASSSWGDSFYEQYF
TRBD2	TRBV6-2/TRBV6-3	-	TRBJ2-7	TGTGCCAGCAGTTTGGCGGGAGTAGGTGGGTACGAGCAGTACTTC	CASSLAGVGGYEQYF
-	TRBV19	-	TRBJ1-2	TGTGCCAGTAGCCGGACAACTCCATCCATTAGCTATGGCTACACCTTC	CASSRTTPSISYGYTF
-	TRBV19	-	TRBJ1-1	TGTGCCAGTAGTCAATGGGCTCAGGCAAATCTGAACACTGAAGCTTTCTTT	CASSQWAQANLNTEAFF
-	TRBV7-9	few	TRBJ1-3	TGTGCCAGCAGCTTAGCTGGCCTCGTTGGAAACACCATATATTTT	CASSLAGLVGNTIYF
TRBD2	TRBV2	-	TRBJ2-3	TGTGCCAGCAGTCCGACTAGCGGGAGAGTTACAGATACGCAGTATTTT	CASSPTSGRVTDTQYF
-	TRBV7-7	-	TRBJ2-1	TGTGCCAGCAGCTTAGACGGGAGTCTAAATGAGCAGTTCTTC	CASSLDGSLNEQFF
-	TRBV7-9	-	TRBJ2-3	TGTGCCAGCAGCAACCCCCCCGGTGGCGGACTTAGCGCAGATACGCAGTATTTT	CASSNPPGGGLSADTQYF
-	TRBV10-3	-	TRBJ1-2	TGTGCCATCAGTGACCCAGGGGACGGCTACACCTTC	CAISDPGDGYTF
TRBD1	TRBV11-2	-	TRBJ1-1	TGTGCCAGCAGCTTAGTACGGACAGGGGGCTTCGGAGCTTTCTTT	CASSLVRTGGFGAFF
TRBD1	TRBV25-1	-	TRBJ2-2	TGTGCCAGCAGGCCGACAGGGATCCACACCGGGGAGCTGTTTTTT	CASRPTGIHTGELFF
TRBD1	TRBV11-2	-	TRBJ1-1	TGTGCCAGCAGCCCCCGACAGGGAATGAACACTGAAGCTTTCTTT	CASSPRQGMNTEAFF
TRBD1	TRBV5-6	few	TRBJ2-2	TGTGCCAGCAGGCAGGGACAGGGGGTATACACCGGGGAGCTGTTTTTT	CASRQGQGVYTGELFF
-	TRBV7-9	-	TRBJ2-2	TGTGCCAGCAGCTTAGCGGGAGAAAGCACCGGGGAGCTGTTTTTT	CASSLAGESTGELFF
TRBD2	TRBV11-2	-	TRBJ2-3	TGTGCCAGCACCCCCGGGAGTTGGACTAGGCGCACAGATACGCAGTATTTT	CASTPGSWTRRTDTQYF
-	TRBV21-1	-	TRBJ2-5	TGTGCCAGCAGCCACTCCCGGACTAGCGGAAAACAAGAGACCCAGTACTTC	CASSHSRTSGKQETQYF
TRBD1	TRBV6-6	-	TRBJ1-5	TGTGCCAGCAGCCCTGGGGACAGTTATAGCAATCAGCCCCAGCATTTT	CASSPGDSYSNQPQHF
TRBD1	TRBV28	once	TRBJ1-4	TGTGCCAGCACTCCGATCGACAGGGCTAAGGAAAAACTGTTTTTT	CASTPIDRAKEKLFF
-	TRBV6-1	-	TRBJ2-7	TGTGCCAGCAGTGAGGGGGGGCCGTCCTACGAGCAGTACTTC	CASSEGGPSYEQYF
TRBD2	TRBV5-4	once	TRBJ2-7	TGTGCCAGCAGCCGGGAGGGAGAGGGGTGGTACGAGCAGTACTTC	CASSREGEGWYEQYF
-	TRBV6-5	-	TRBJ1-3	TGTGCCAGCAGTTACTCCTCCGGAAACACCATATATTTT	CASSYSSGNTIYF
-	TRBV19	few	TRBJ2-1	TGTGCCAGTAACCCGGGAACAGGGAGCTACAATGAGCAGTTCTTC	CASNPGTGSYNEQFF
TRBD2	TRBV2	-	TRBJ2-2	TGTGCCAGCAGTTACTTACTAGCGGGGGGCACCGGGGAGCTGTTTTTT	CASSYLLAGGTGELFF
TRBD2	TRBV19	-	TRBJ2-1	TGTGCCAGTAGTACTAGCGGGAGGGCTGGGGCGGAGTTCTTC	CASSTSGRAGAEFF
TRBD2	TRBV3-1/TRBV3-2	-	TRBJ2-1	TGTGCCAGCAGCCAGGGGACTAGGTCCTACAATGAGCAGTTCTTC	CASSQGTRSYNEQFF
TRBD1	TRBV6-5	-	TRBJ1-1	TGTGCCAGCCGGGGACAGGGGTGGAACACTGAAGCTTTCTTT	CASRGQGWNTEAFF
-	TRBV3-1/TRBV3-2	-	TRBJ1-3	TGTGCCAGCAGCCAAGATAGGGGACACCTCTCTGGAAACACCATATATTTT	CASSQDRGHLSGNTIYF
-	TRBV5-1	-	TRBJ1-6	TGCGCCAGCAGCTTCCAAGTGGGGGCTAATCCTAATTCACCCCTCCACTTT	CASSFQVGANPNSPLHF
TRBD2	TRBV5-1	-	TRBJ2-1	TGCGCCAGCAGCTTGGCCGGGTCTAGCGGGATGGGTGAGCAGTTCTTC	CASSLAGSSGMGEQFF
-	TRBV5-1	-	TRBJ1-1	TGCGCCAGCAGCGACCGGGACGGAGGGGACACTGAAGCTTTCTTT	CASSDRDGGDTEAFF
-	TRBV5-5	-	TRBJ1-4	TGTGCCAGCAGCTTTGCAGGTTTTAATGAAAAACTGTTTTTT	CASSFAGFNEKLFF
TRBD1	TRBV15	-	TRBJ2-6	TGTGCCACCGCTCCGGGACAGGCGTTCTCTGGGGCCAACGTCCTGACTTTC	CATAPGQAFSGANVLTF
TRBD2	TRBV7-6	-	TRBJ2-7	TGTGCCAGCAGCTTAGGTGCCCCGGGACTAGCAGGGCCCTACGAGCAGTACTTC	CASSLGAPGLAGPYEQYF
TRBD2	TRBV7-8	few	TRBJ2-3	TGTGCCAGCAGCTTCCTCCGAGCGGGGGGGCCCGCAGATACGCAGTATTTT	CASSFLRAGGPADTQYF
TRBD2	TRBV4-1	once	TRBJ2-1	TGCGCCAGCAGCCAAGCTCCTGGAGGGACTAGCGACTCAGGGGGGTTCTTC	CASSQAPGGTSDSGGFF
-	TRBV5-5	-	TRBJ2-2	TGTGCCAGCAGCCGGGACTCAACCCTTTTCGGGGAGCTGTTTTTT	CASSRDSTLFGELFF
-	TRBV12-5	-	TRBJ2-2	TGTGCTAGTGGTTTGGTAGCAGGGCTTAACACCGGGGAGCTGTTTTTT	CASGLVAGLNTGELFF
-	TRBV19	once	TRBJ1-2	TGTGCCAGTAGTCTTGAGGGAGTATGGGGCTACACCTTC	CASSLEGVWGYTF
-	TRBV9	few	TRBJ1-1	TGTGCCAGCAGCGTAACGGGTAGCGTAGTCGCTGAAGCTTTCTTT	CASSVTGSVVAEAFF
-	TRBV6-2/TRBV6-3	-	TRBJ2-3	TGTGCCAGCAGTGGGCATGATGGAACGCAGTATTTT	CASSGHDGTQYF
-	TRBV11-2	-	TRBJ2-2	TGTGCCAGCAGCTTACAGGGGATCTCCGGGGAGCTGTTTTTT	CASSLQGISGELFF
TRBD1	TRBV5-1	-	TRBJ2-1	TGCGCCAGCAGCCCCCGGGACAGGGGGAAATTATTCGATGAGCAGTTCTTC	CASSPRDRGKLFDEQFF
-	TRBV7-2	few	TRBJ1-1	TGTGCCAGCAGCTTATCATCGGCGGGGAACTCTGAAGCTTTCTTT	CASSLSSAGNSEAFF
TRBD1	TRBV4-1	-	TRBJ2-3	TGCGCCAGCAGCCAAAAGACAGGGTCAACAGATACGCAGTATTTT	CASSQKTGSTDTQYF
-	TRBV2	-	TRBJ1-2	TGTGCCAGCAGTGATCGGGGGGAGAATGGCTACACCTTC	CASSDRGENGYTF
-	TRBV27	-	TRBJ1-1	TGTGCCACCAGAGGGGAGGGCACTGAAGCTTTCTTT	CATRGEGTEAFF
-	TRBV6-5	-	TRBJ2-2	TGTGCCAGCAGTAGGACGGGGGAGGCCGGGGAGCTGTTTTTT	CASSRTGEAGELFF
TRBD2	TRBV9	-	TRBJ2-2	TGTGCCAGCAGCCGACCAGGACTAGCGGGGGGAAAGAACACCGGGGAGCTGTTTTTT	CASSRPGLAGGKNTGELFF
-	TRBV7-9	-	TRBJ2-1	TGTGCCAGCAGCTTAGTCGGAGGGGTAGGCAATGAGCAGTTCTTC	CASSLVGGVGNEQFF
TRBD1	TRBV19	-	TRBJ1-2	TGTGCCAGCGAATACAGGGGGGGTAACTATGGCTACACCTTC	CASEYRGGNYGYTF
-	TRBV13	-	TRBJ1-1	TGTGCCAGCAGCTTCAGCACTGAAGCTTTCTTT	CASSFSTEAFF
-	TRBV5-5	-	TRBJ1-5	TGTGCCAGCAGCGAGAACAGGGATCAGCCCCAGCATTTT	CASSENRDQPQHF